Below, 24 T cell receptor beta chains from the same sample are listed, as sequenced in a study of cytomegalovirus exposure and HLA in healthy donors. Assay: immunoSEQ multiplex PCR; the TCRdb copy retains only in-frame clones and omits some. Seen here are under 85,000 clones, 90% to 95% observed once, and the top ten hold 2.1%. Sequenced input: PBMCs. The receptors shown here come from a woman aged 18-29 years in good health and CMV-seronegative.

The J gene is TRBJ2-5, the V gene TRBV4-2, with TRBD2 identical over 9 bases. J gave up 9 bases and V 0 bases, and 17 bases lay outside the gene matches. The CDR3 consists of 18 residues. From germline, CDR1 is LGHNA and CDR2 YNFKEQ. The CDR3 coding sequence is TGTGCCAGCAGCCAAGAGGGAAAAGATTCGGCGGGGGGGCTCCCCCAGTACTTC. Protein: CASSQEGKDSAGGLPQYF.

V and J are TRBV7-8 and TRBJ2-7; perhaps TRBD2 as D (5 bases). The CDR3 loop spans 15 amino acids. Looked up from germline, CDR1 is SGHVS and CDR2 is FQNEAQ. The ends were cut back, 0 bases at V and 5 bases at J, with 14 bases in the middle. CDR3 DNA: TGTGCCAGCAGCTTAGCCTCTGGGGAGACGGACGAGCAGTACTTC. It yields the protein CASSLASGETDEQYF. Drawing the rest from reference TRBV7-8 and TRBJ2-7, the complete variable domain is GAGVSQSPRYKVAKRGQDVALRCDPISGHVSLFWYQQALGQGPEFLTYFQNEAQLDKSGLPSDRFFAERPEGSVSTLKIQRTQQEDSAVYLCASSLASGETDEQYFGPGTRLTVT.

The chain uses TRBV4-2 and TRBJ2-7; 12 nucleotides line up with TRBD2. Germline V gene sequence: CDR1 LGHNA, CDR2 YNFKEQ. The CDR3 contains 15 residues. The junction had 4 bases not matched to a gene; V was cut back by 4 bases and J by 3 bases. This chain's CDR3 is CASSPGLAGSYEQYF. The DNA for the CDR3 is TGTGCCAGCAGCCCCGGACTAGCGGGAAGCTACGAGCAGTACTTC.

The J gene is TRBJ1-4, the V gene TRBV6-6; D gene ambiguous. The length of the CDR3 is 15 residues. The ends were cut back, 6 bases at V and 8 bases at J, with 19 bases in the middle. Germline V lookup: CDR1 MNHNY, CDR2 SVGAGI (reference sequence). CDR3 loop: CASRGRGSQGEKLFF. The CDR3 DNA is TGTGCCAGCAGGGGTAGAGGGAGTCAAGGGGAAAAACTGTTTTTT.

CDR3 sequence (DNA): TGTGCCAGTAGTACCTTACCGGGACAGGGAGAGGCGACCCAGCATTTT. Translation: CASSTLPGQGEATQHF. The V call is TRBV19, the J call TRBJ1-5; TRBD1 matches 9 bases. This CDR3 has 16 residues. Trimming removed 4 bases from V and 11 bases from J; junction bases left unmatched: 15. Germline CDR1 and CDR2: LNHDA and SQIVND (reference sequence).

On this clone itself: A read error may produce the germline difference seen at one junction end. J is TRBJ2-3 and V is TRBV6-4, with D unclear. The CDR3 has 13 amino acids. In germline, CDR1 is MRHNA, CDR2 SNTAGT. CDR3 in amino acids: CAGSVGSTDTQYF. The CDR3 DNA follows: TGTGCCGGCAGTGTCGGGAGCACAGATACGCAGTATTTT.

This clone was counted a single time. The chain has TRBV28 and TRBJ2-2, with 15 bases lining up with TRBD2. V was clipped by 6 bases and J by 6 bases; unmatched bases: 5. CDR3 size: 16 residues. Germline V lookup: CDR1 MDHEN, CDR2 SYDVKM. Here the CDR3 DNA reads TGTGCCAGCAGCCTGGGACTAGCGGGAGGATCCGGGGAGCTGTTTTTT. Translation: CASSLGLAGGSGELFF.

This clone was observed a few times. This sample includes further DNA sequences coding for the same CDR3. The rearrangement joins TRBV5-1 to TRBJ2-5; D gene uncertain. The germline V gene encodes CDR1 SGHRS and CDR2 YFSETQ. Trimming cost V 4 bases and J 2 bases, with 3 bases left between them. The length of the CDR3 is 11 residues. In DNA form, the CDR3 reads TGCGCCAGCAGCCTGCAAGAGACCCAGTACTTC. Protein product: CASSLQETQYF.

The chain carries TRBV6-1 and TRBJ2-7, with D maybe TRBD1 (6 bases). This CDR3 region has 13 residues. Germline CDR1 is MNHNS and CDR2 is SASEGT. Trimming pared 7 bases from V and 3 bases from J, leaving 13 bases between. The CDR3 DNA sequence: TGTGCCAGCACAGTGACAGGTTACTACGAGCAGTACTTC. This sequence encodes CASTVTGYYEQYF.

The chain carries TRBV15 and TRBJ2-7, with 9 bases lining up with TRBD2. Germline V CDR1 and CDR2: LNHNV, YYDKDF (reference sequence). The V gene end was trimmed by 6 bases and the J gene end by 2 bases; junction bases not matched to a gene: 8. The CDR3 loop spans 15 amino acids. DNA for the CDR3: TGTGCCACCAGAGCCTGGGGCGGGGGGGCCTACGAGCAGTACTTC. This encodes CATRAWGGGAYEQYF.

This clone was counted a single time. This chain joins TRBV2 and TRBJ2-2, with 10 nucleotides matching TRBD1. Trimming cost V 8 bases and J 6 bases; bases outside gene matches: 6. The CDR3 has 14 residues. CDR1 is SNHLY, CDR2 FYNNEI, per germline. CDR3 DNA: TGTGCCAGCCAAGACAGGGGGCTAGCCGGGGAGCTGTTTTTT. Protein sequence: CASQDRGLAGELFF.

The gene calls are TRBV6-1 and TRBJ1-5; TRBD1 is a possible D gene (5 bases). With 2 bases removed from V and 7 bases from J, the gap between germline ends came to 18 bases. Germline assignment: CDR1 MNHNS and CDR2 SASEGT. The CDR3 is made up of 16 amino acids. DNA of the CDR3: TGTGCCAGCAGTGAATTCGTTAGGGGATTTGGGCAGCCCCAGCATTTT. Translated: CASSEFVRGFGQPQHF.

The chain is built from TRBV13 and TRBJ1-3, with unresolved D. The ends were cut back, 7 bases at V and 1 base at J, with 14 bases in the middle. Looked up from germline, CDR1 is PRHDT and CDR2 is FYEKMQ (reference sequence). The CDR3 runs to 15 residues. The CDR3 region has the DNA TGTGCCAGCACCTCCCTAAGGGAGTCTGGAAACACCATATATTTT. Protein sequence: CASTSLRESGNTIYF.

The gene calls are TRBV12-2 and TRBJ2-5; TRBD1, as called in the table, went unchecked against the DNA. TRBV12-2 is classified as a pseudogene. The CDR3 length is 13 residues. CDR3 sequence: CASRLDRGETQYF. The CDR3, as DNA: TGTGCAAGTCGCTTAGACAGGGGAGAGACCCAGTACTTC.

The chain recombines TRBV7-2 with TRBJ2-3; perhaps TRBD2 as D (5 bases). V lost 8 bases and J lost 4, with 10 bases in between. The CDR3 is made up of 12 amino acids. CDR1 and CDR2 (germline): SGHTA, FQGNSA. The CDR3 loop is CASGERSDTQYF. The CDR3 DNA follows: TGTGCCAGCGGGGAGCGGTCAGATACGCAGTATTTT.

CDR3 in DNA: TGTGCCAGCAGGAAGGACAGTTACAATGAGCAGTTCTTC. This sequence encodes CASRKDSYNEQFF. The rearrangement joins TRBV2 to TRBJ2-1; TRBD1 might be the D (6 bases). Trimming removed 6 bases from V and 4 bases from J, with 10 bases in between. Germline loops: CDR1 SNHLY, CDR2 FYNNEI. CDR3 length: 13 amino acids.

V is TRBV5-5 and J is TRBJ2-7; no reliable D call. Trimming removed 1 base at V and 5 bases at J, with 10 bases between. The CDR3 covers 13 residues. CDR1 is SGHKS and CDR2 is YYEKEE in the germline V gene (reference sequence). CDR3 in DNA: TGTGCCAGCAGCTTGTTGCAGTTGAACGAGCAGTACTTC. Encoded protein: CASSLLQLNEQYF.

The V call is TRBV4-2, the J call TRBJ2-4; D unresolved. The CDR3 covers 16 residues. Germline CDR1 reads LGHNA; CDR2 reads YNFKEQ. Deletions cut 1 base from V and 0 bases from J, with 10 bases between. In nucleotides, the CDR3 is TGTGCCAGCAGCCAAGTGGATAGACTAGCCAAAAACATTCAGTACTTC. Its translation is CASSQVDRLAKNIQYF.

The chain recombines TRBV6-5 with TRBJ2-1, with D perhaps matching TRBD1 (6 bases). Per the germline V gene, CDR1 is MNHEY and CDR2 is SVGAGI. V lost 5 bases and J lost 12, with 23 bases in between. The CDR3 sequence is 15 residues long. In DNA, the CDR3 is TGTGCCAGCAGTCGGGTTGACGCCGGGACAACCACGCAGTTCTTC. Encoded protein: CASSRVDAGTTTQFF.

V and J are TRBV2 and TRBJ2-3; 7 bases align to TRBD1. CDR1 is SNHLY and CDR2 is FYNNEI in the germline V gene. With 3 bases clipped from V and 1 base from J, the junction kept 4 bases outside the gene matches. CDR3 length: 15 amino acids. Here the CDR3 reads CASSEAQGGTDTQYF. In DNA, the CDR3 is TGTGCCAGCAGTGAGGCCCAGGGGGGCACAGATACGCAGTATTTT.

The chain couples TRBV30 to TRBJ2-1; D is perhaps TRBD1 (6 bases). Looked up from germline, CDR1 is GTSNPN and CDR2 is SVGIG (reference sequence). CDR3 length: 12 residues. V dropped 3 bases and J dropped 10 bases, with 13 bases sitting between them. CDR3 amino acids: CAWSPGVSEQFF. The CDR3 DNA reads TGTGCCTGGAGCCCAGGGGTCAGCGAGCAGTTCTTC. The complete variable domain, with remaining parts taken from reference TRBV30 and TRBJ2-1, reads SQTIHQWPATLVQPVGSPLSLECTVEGTSNPNLYWYRQAAGRGLQLLFYSVGIGQISSEVPQNLSASRPQDRQFILSSKKLLLSDSGFYLCAWSPGVSEQFFGPGTRLTVL.

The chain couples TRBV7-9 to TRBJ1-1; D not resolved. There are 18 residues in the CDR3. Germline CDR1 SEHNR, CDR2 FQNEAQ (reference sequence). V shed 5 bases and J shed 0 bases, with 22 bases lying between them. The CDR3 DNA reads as TGTGCCAGCAGCCTTAAGCGGCCAGCCGACCCGCTGAACACTGAAGCTTTCTTT. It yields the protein CASSLKRPADPLNTEAFF.

The CDR3 nucleotides read TGTGCCACCAGCAGAGACTTTTATGGCTACACCTTC. Protein product: CATSRDFYGYTF. The rearrangement links TRBV15 to TRBJ1-2, with D unclear. The V end lost 0 bases, the J end lost 5 bases, and 4 bases lay between the germline ends. This CDR3 is 12 amino acids long. The germline V gene has CDR1 LNHNV and CDR2 YYDKDF (reference sequence).

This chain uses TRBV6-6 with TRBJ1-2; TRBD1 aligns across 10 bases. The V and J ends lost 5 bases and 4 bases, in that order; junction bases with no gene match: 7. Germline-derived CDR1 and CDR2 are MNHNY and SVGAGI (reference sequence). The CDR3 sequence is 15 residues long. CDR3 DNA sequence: TGTGCCAGCAGTGCCCGACAGGGGGCCAGCTATGGCTACACCTTC. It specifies CASSARQGASYGYTF.